This T cell receptor (beta chain) was retrieved from a study of blood T cells in healthy people across ages (dated by TCRdb to the mid-2010s). Broadly, across the study: In model experiments, template switching captured roughly one uniquely barcoded TCR beta cDNA molecule for every two T cells. Using deep sequencing normalized with unique cDNA molecular identifiers, the study measured how TCR beta repertoire diversity changes with age. Donors were grouped into four age groups: young (average approximately 15 years), middle-aged (39), aged (62) and long-lived (over 80). Using the same blood draw, the study looked at two additional independent replicas of 1 million unique cDNA reads for two donors, one aged 18 to 29 and the other aged 80 or older.

Library construction relied on 5' RACE. Instrument on record: Illumina HiSeq 2500. A second PCR of about 7 to 12 cycles was run with a J-beta primer mix and a sample-barcoded 5' primer. A template-switch 5' adaptor carrying 12 random nucleotides introduced a unique molecular identifier onto each TCR beta cDNA molecule. At least 2.5 million CDR3-containing paired-end reads were obtained from each sample. First-strand cDNA was synthesized from all RNA with the Mint cDNA synthesis kit, primed by a TRBC-specific oligonucleotide. Following uracil-DNA glycosylase treatment, a first 18-cycle PCR with universal primers M1SS and BC2_uni_R was performed on all cDNA. The study's processing was this. For normalization, 1 million high-quality reads, each with a distinct molecular identifier, were randomly selected from each sample. Reads sharing molecular identifiers were discarded rather than binned into consensus sequences. MiTCR, run with a Q25 quality threshold and the strictest error-elimination algorithm, handled CDR3 identification, clonotype clustering and error correction. Lower-bound total TCR beta diversity was estimated with a nonparametric unseen species model using Euler transformation. TCRdb reworked the public reads: Q25 trimming with fastp, MiXCR clone assembly, productive beta chains retained. Identical CDR3 proteins give one entry, which carries the most common genes and DNA. The V and J calls and clone size are TCRdb's, not the authors'. For this sample there are more than 900,000 distinct CDR3 sequences; almost 25% appear just once. The ten largest clonotypes hold around 0.75% of the sample.

The roughly 42 donors, aged about 6 to 100 years, were systemically healthy Caucasian individuals from Russia. Each donor gave ten milliliters of peripheral blood, drawn into EDTA-treated Vacutainer tubes. Ficoll-Paque density-gradient centrifugation was used to isolate PBMCs, with at least 6.5 million per sample. Trizol reagent was used to extract total RNA from PBMCs, with at least 5 micrograms per sample. For every donor, an aliquot of PBMCs went through flow cytometry to measure the percentages of naive CD45RAhigh/CD27high T cells. Comments on this clonotype: Its target antigen remains unknown. A read error may produce the germline difference seen at one junction end.

Including the terminal cysteine and phenylalanine, the CDR3 comprises 13 residues. Left in the record is the CDR3 DNA by itself, 39 bases read in frame from the first base. From a lookup of the germline V gene, CDR1 and CDR2 are LGHNA and YNFKEQ. Overall results and qualifications from the work: Observed TCR beta diversity per million T cells fell roughly linearly with age, and a significant reduction was already apparent by age roughly 40. Estimates of total diversity based on one million sequenced T cells were regarded as lower bounds and as underestimates. The percentage of naive T cells measured by flow cytometry correlated strongly with observed TCR beta diversity. Compared with the aged group, the long-lived group had more naive CD4+ T cells, fewer expanded clones and increased TCR diversity, suggesting age selection. Since profiling was done on bulk unsorted PBMCs, naive and antigen-experienced compartments could not be conclusively compared. Because donor CMV infection status was unknown, age-related changes in expanded clonotypes were potentially confounded.

In addition, the sample was reused for a study of T cells of mothers and their children. That second publication adds: Donors were nine systemically healthy Caucasian individuals: three mothers and their six children. cDNA synthesis consumed the entire amount of extracted RNA, loaded at about 1.5 ug RNA in each 15 ul reaction. In the second PCR, the M1S primer introduced both the sample barcodes and 2-4 random nucleotides. Over 8 million TCR beta CDR3 reads came from each mother, compared with approximately 2.8 million reads from each child. In both related and unrelated pairs, thymic selection shapes the output of TCR recombination in a similar way, with inherited differences having only a minor effect. Related mother-child pairs always showed normalized repertoire overlap that was slightly higher than in unrelated mother-child pairs, though the difference was never significant. No persistent microchimeric T cell clones were found, with a detection sensitivity of roughly 99 clones per million clonotypes. To look for features that set related mother-child pairs apart from unrelated individuals, the researchers ran deep NGS to compare the TCR beta repertoires of mothers and children. On average, the children were roughly 11 +/- 4 years old, while the mothers were around 42 +/- 4 years old. After adapter ligation with NEBNext reagents, the libraries were sequenced on Illumina HiSeq 2000 with 100+100 nt paired-end reads. To avoid cross-contamination, the mother libraries and the child libraries were prepared a month apart and sequenced in separate runs. For each donor, between about 450,000 and 2,300,000 distinct TCR beta clonotypes were identified. Naive TCR beta clonotypes were estimated from low-frequency clonotypes matched to each donor's FACS-determined naive share, without sorting.

This receptor was identified in a girl aged 2-9 years in good health. Sequenced: blood. The V and J genes are TRBV4-2 and TRBJ1-4, with a weak D call of TRBD1 (5 bases match). The nucleotide sequence is given as TGTGCCAGCAGCCTTACTAATCTCCGGGACGTCATTTTT. Its product reads: CASSLTNLRDVIF.